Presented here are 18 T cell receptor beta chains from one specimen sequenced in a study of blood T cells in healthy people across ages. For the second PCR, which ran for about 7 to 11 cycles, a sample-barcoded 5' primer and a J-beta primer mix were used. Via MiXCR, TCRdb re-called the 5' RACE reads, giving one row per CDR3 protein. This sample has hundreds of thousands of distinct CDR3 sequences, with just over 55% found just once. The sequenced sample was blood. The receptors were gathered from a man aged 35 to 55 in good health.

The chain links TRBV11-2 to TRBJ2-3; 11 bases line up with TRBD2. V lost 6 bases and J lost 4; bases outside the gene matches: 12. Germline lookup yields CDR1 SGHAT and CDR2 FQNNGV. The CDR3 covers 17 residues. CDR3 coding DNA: TGTGCCAGCAGGTCTCCCGGGACTAGCGGTATATCAGATACGCAGTATTTT. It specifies CASRSPGTSGISDTQYF.

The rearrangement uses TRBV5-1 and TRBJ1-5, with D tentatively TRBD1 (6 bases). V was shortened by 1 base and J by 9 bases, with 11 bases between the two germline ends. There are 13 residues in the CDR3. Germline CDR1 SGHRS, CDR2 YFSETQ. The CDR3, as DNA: TGCGCCAGCAGCTTGCAGGGGACGGGGCCCCAGCATTTT. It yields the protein CASSLQGTGPQHF. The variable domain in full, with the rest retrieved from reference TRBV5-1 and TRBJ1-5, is KAGVTQTPRYLIKTRGQQVTLSCSPISGHRSVSWYQQTPGQGLQFLFEYFSETQRNKGNFPGRFSGRQFSNSRSEMNVSTLELGDSALYLCASSLQGTGPQHFGDGTRLSIL.

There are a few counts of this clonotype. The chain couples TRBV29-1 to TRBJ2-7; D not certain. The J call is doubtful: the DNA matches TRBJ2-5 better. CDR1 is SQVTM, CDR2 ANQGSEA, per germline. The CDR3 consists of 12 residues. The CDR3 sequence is CSVEDGGETQYF. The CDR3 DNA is TGCAGCGTTGAGGATGGTGGGGAGACCCAGTACTTC.

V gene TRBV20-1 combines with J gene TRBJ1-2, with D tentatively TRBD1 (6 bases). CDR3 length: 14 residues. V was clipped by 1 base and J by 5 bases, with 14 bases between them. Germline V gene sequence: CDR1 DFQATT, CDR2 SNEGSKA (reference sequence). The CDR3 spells CSARGQGSRYGYTF. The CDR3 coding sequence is TGCAGTGCTAGAGGGCAGGGGAGTAGGTATGGCTACACCTTC.

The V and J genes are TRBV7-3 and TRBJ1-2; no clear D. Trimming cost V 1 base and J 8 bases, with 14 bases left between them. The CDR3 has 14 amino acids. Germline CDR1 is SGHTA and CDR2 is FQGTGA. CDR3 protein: CASSLSQDEVGYTF. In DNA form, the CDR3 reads TGTGCCAGCAGCTTAAGCCAGGACGAGGTGGGCTACACCTTC.

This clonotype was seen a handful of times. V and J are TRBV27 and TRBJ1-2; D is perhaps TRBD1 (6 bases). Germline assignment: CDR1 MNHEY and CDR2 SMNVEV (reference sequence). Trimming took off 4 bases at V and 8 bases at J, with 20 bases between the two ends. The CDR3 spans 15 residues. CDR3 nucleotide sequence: TGTGCCAGCAGTTATAGGACAGACCGGGGAGGCGGCTACACCTTC. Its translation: CASSYRTDRGGGYTF.

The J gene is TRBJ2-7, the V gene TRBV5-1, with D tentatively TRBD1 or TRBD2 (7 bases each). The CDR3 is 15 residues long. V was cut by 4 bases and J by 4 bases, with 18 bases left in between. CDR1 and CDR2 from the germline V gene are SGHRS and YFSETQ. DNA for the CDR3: TGCGCCAGCAGCGTAAGTGCCAGGGGGGGATACGAGCAGTACTTC. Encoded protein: CASSVSARGGYEQYF. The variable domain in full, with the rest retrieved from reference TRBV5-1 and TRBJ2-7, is KAGVTQTPRYLIKTRGQQVTLSCSPISGHRSVSWYQQTPGQGLQFLFEYFSETQRNKGNFPGRFSGRQFSNSRSEMNVSTLELGDSALYLCASSVSARGGYEQYFGPGTRLTVT.

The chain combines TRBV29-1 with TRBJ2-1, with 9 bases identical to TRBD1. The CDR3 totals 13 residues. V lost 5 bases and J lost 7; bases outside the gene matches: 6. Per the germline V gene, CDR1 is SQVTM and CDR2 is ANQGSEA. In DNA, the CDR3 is TGCAGCGTTAGGACAGGGGTGGTGAATGAGCAGTTCTTC. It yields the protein CSVRTGVVNEQFF.

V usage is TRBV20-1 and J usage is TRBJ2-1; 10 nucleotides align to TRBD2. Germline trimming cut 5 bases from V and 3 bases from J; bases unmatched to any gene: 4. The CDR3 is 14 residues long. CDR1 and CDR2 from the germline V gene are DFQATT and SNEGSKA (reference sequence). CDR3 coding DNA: TGCAGTGCTCGAGCGGGGGGGATCTACAATGAGCAGTTCTTC. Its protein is CSARAGGIYNEQFF.

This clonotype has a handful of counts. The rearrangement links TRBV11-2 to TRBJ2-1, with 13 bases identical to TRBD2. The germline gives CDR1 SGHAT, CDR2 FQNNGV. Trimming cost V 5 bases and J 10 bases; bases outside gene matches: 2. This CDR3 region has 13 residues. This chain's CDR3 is CASSRLAGGEQFF. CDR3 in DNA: TGTGCCAGCAGCCGACTAGCGGGAGGCGAGCAGTTCTTC.

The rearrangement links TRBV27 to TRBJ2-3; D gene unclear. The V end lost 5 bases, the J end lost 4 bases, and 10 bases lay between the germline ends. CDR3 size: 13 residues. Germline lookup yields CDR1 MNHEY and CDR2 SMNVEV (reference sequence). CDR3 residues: CASSGGQPDTQYF. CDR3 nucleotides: TGTGCCAGCAGTGGCGGTCAACCAGATACGCAGTATTTT.

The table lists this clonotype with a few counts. The CDR3 reads CASSNLPPSPEAFF. CDR3 in DNA: TGTGCCAGCAGCAATTTGCCCCCCAGCCCTGAAGCTTTCTTT. The chain joins TRBV21-1 to TRBJ1-1; the D call TRBD1 from the table was never checked on the DNA. TRBV21-1 is an annotated pseudogene. CDR3 size: 14 residues.

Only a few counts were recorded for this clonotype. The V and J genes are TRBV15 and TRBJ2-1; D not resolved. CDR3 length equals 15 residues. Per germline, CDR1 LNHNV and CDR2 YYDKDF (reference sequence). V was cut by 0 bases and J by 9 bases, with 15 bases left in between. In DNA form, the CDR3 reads TGTGCCACCAGCAGAGATATACCGAATAAGGGTGAGCAGTTCTTC. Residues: CATSRDIPNKGEQFF.

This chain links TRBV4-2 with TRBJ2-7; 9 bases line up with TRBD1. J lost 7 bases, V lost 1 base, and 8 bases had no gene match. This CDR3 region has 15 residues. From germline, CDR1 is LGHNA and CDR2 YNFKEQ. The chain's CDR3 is CASSQVSQGANEQYF. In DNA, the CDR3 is TGTGCCAGCAGCCAAGTATCACAGGGGGCCAATGAGCAGTACTTC.

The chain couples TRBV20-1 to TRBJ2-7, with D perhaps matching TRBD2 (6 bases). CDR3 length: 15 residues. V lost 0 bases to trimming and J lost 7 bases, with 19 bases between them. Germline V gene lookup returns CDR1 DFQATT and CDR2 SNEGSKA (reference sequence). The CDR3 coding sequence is TGCAGTGCTAGAGATAGGAGAACGGGAGTAAAAGAGCAGTACTTC. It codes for CSARDRRTGVKEQYF.

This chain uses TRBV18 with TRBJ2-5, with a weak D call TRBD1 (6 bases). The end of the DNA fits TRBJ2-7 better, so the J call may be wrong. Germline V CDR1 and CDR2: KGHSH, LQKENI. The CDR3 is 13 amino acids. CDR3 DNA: TGTGCCAGCTCACCTTTGAGGGGGAACGAGCAGTACTTC. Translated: CASSPLRGNEQYF.

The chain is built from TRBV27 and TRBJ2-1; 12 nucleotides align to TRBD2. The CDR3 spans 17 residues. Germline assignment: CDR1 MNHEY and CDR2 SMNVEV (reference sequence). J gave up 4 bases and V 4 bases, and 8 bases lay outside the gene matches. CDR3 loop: CASSSLTSGGYYNEQFF. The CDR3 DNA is TGTGCCAGCAGTTCGCTGACTAGCGGGGGTTATTACAATGAGCAGTTCTTC.

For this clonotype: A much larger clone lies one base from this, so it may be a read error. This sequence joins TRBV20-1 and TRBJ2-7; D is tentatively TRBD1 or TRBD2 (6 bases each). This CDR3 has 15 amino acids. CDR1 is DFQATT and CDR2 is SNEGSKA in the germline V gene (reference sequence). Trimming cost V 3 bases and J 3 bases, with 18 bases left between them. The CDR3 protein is CSARVDTGGGYEQYF. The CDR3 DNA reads TGCAGTGCTAGGGTAGACACAGGAGGGGGCTACGAGCAGTACTTC.